This T cell receptor (beta chain) came from a study of cytomegalovirus exposure and HLA in healthy donors. Findings and limits, study-wide: Cytomegalovirus association was assigned to approximately 180 TCR beta chains.

PCR was performed using 60 Vbeta and 13 Jbeta primers. Clones were sequenced by immunoSEQ multiplex PCR, and TCRdb holds only the in-frame ones, with some missing. This sample has 75,000 to 90,000 clones, with less than 80% found just once. This clone has a single count. The antigen is unknown. Trimming removed 5 bases at V and 1 base at J, with 12 bases between. Germline lookup yields CDR1 SGHTA and CDR2 FQGNSA. This CDR3 region has 14 residues. The TCR was taken from a woman between 40 and 50 years old in good health and CMV-seropositive. This chain connects TRBV7-2 to TRBJ2-7, with a tentative D call TRBD1 (6 bases). The sequenced sample consisted of PBMCs. As DNA, the CDR3 is TGTGCCAGCAGCCTCGACAGGAATTCCTACGAGCAGTACTTC. Translating gives CASSLDRNSYEQYF.